This T cell receptor (beta chain) was retrieved from a study of blood T cell repertoires in COVID-19. Germline loops: CDR1 SEHNR, CDR2 FQNEAQ (reference sequence). This CDR3 region has 12 residues. V was trimmed by 4 bases and J by 8 bases, leaving 11 bases between them. In the authors' methods: Nucleated cell counts were estimated from reference gene primer amplification. Produced via immunoSEQ multiplex PCR; TCRdb's table is partial and in-frame only. V, J and clone size are taken as reported in that table, and D and trimming were inferred from the DNA itself. This sample yields under 100,000 clones, of which just under 85% are seen a single time; 15% to 20% belongs to the top ten.

This clonotype was obtained from a man older than 75 with active or convalescent COVID-19. The sample comprised peripheral blood. This sequence joins TRBV7-9 and TRBJ1-2; no clear D. DNA for the CDR3: TGTGCCAGCAGCTCCGGTCTGCTCGGCTACACCTTC. Protein: CASSSGLLGYTF.